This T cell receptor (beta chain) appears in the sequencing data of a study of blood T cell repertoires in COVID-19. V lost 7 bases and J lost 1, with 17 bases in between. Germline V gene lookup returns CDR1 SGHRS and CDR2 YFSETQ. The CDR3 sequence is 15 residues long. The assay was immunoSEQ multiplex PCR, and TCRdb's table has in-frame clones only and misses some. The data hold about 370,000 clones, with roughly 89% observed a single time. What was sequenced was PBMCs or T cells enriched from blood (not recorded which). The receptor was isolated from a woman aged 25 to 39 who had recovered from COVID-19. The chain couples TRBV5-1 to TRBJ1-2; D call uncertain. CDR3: CASQPGPRVNYGYTF. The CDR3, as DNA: TGCGCCAGCCAGCCCGGGCCGCGGGTTAACTATGGCTACACCTTC.